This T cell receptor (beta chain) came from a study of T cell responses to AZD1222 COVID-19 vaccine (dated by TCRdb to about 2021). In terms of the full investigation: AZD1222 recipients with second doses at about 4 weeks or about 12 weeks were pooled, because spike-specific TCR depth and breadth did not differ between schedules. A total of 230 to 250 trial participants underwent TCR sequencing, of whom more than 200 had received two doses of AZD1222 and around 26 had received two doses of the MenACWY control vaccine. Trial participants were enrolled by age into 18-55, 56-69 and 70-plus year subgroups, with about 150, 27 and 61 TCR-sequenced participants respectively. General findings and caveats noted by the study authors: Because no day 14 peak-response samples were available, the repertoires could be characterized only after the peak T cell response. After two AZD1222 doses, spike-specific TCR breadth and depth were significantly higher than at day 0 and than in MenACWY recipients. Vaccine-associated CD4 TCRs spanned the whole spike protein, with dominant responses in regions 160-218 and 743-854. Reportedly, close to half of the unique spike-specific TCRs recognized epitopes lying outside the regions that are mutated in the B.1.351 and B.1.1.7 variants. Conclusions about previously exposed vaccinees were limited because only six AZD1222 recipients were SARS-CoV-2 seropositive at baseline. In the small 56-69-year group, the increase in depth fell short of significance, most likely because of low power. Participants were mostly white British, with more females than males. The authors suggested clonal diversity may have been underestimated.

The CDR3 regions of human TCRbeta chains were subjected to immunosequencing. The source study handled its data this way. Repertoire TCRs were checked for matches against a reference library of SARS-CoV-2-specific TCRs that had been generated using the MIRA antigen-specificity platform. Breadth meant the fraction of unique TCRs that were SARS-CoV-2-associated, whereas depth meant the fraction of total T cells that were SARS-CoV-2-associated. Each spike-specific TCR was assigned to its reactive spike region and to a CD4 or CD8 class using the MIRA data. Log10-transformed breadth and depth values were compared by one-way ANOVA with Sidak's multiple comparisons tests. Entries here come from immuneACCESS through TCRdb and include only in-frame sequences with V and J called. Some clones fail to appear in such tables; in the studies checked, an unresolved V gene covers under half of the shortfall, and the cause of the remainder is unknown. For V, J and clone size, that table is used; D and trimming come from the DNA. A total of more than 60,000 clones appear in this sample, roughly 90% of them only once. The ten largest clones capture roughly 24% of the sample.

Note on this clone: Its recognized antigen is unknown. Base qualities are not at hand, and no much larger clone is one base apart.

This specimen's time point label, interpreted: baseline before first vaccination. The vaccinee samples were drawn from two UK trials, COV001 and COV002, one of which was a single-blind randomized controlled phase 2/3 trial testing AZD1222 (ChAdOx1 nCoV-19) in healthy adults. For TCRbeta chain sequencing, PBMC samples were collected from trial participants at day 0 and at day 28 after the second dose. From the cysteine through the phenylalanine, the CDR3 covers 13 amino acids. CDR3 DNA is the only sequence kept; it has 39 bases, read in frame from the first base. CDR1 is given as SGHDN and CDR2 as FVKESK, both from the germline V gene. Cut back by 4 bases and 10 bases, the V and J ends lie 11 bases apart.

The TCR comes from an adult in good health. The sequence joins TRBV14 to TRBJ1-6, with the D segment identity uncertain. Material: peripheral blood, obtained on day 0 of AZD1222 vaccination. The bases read TGTGCCAGCAGCCTAATGGACGGCTCACCCCTCCACTTT. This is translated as CASSLMDGSPLHF.